Listed here are 26 T cell receptor beta chains from one sample, sequenced in a study of cytomegalovirus exposure and HLA in healthy donors. The PCR employed 60 Vbeta primers together with 13 Jbeta primers. Clones were read by immunoSEQ multiplex PCR, and TCRdb kept only the in-frame ones, dropping some. The repertoire holds some 140,000 clones, with around 74% as singletons. What was sequenced was PBMCs. These receptors came from a man between 18 and 29 years old in good health and CMV-seronegative.

The V and J genes are TRBV7-3 and TRBJ2-2; 7 nucleotides line up with TRBD1. Germline V gives CDR1 SGHTA, CDR2 FQGTGA. Trimming at V came to 3 bases and at J to 3 bases, leaving 7 bases not matched to a gene. CDR3 length equals 16 residues. The CDR3 region has the DNA TGTGCCAGCAGCTTTGGACAGGACGTTGACACCGGGGAGCTGTTTTTT. It encodes CASSFGQDVDTGELFF. The full variable domain, rest sourced from reference TRBV7-3 and TRBJ2-2, is GAGVSQTPSNKVTEKGKYVELRCDPISGHTALYWYRQSLGQGPEFLIYFQGTGAADDSGLPNDRFFAVRPEGSVSTLKIQRTERGDSAVYLCASSFGQDVDTGELFFGEGSRLTVL.

The chain joins TRBV27 to TRBJ2-2; 12 bases agree with TRBD2. The CDR3 spans 15 residues. CDR1 is MNHEY and CDR2 is SMNVEV in the germline V gene (reference sequence). V dropped 6 bases and J dropped 3; count of bases not matched to a gene: 2. The CDR3 reads CASRGLAGYTGELFF. The CDR3 coding sequence is TGTGCCAGCAGAGGACTAGCGGGGTACACCGGGGAGCTGTTTTTT.

The chain employs TRBV29-1 and TRBJ1-1, with 9 bases fitting TRBD1. V trimming: 7 bases; J trimming: 3 bases; junction bases outside the gene matches: 6. Germline V gene data show CDR1 as SQVTM and CDR2 as ANQGSEA. This CDR3 is 13 amino acids long. The CDR3 loop reads CSGDRARDTEAFF. CDR3 coding DNA: TGCAGCGGGGACAGGGCCAGGGACACTGAAGCTTTCTTT.

This clone was counted once. The chain links TRBV4-3 to TRBJ1-1; no clear D. This CDR3 contains 14 residues. The germline V gene has CDR1 LGHNA and CDR2 YSLEER. V lost 0 bases to trimming and J lost 3 bases, with 8 bases between them. CDR3 residues: CASSQDARHTEAFF. DNA for the CDR3: TGCGCCAGCAGCCAAGATGCCAGGCACACTGAAGCTTTCTTT.

The V gene is TRBV7-2, the J gene TRBJ2-7; TRBD1 is a possible D gene (6 bases). The CDR3 spans 15 residues. Deletions cut 5 bases from V and 4 bases from J, with 18 bases between. CDR1 SGHTA and CDR2 FQGNSA come from the germline V gene. CDR3 sequence reads: CASSPQGEGRYEQYF. The CDR3 coding sequence is TGTGCCAGCAGCCCACAGGGCGAGGGGCGTTACGAGCAGTACTTC. Full variable domain (remainder filled in from reference TRBV7-2 and TRBJ2-7): GAGVSQSPSNKVTEKGKDVELRCDPISGHTALYWYRQSLGQGLEFLIYFQGNSAPDKSGLPSDRFSAERTGGSVSTLTIQRTQQEDSAVYLCASSPQGEGRYEQYFGPGTRLTVT.

This rearrangement joins TRBV7-9 to TRBJ1-6, with D possibly TRBD1 on 5 matching bases. Germline lookup yields CDR1 SEHNR and CDR2 FQNEAQ (reference sequence). Trimming left V 1 base short and J 9 bases short, with 10 bases between. This CDR3 region has 14 residues. CDR3 in amino acids: CASSLVPGGSPLHF. DNA for the CDR3: TGTGCCAGCAGCTTAGTCCCGGGGGGTTCACCCCTCCACTTT.

This chain uses TRBV6-5 with TRBJ2-2, with 8 bases lining up with TRBD2. Germline-derived CDR1 and CDR2 are MNHEY and SVGAGI. V shed 6 bases, J shed 4 bases, and the junction held 7 bases outside the gene matches. This CDR3 is built from 15 residues. The CDR3 DNA reads TGTGCCAGCAGACGCGGACTAGCAGGCACCGGGGAGCTGTTTTTT. Residues: CASRRGLAGTGELFF.

V usage is TRBV29-1 and J usage is TRBJ1-1; 9 bases match TRBD1. V lost 7 bases and J lost 1; bases outside the gene matches: 4. Germline CDR1 and CDR2: SQVTM and ANQGSEA. The CDR3 spans 13 residues. The CDR3 region is CSAGQGTNTEAFF. CDR3 nucleotides: TGCAGCGCGGGACAGGGAACGAACACTGAAGCTTTCTTT.

The chain carries TRBV11-2 and TRBJ1-1, with D uncertain. Germline V gene lookup returns CDR1 SGHAT and CDR2 FQNNGV. This CDR3 is built from 13 residues. Between the trimmed V and J ends, which lost 7 bases and 4 bases, there was a span of 13 bases. This chain's CDR3 is CASTQEFLTEAFF. In DNA, the CDR3 is TGTGCCAGCACCCAGGAATTTCTCACTGAAGCTTTCTTT.

The chain joins TRBV23-1 to TRBJ1-5; D perhaps matches TRBD1 (5 bases). TRBV23-1 is noted as an ORF with a role that remains uncertain. Deletions cut 4 bases from V and 4 bases from J, with 23 bases between. The CDR3 totals 18 residues. The CDR3 loop reads CASSPHCLGQGGNQPQHF. DNA for the CDR3: TGCGCCAGCAGTCCCCATTGCTTAGGGCAGGGAGGAAATCAGCCCCAGCATTTT.

Only one count was recorded for this clone. The chain has TRBV4-1 and TRBJ1-1; D is ambiguous. This CDR3 is built from 14 residues. Germline V gene sequence: CDR1 MGHRA, CDR2 YSYEKL. The V gene lost 5 bases and the J gene lost 0 bases, with 10 bases spanning the gap. The CDR3 reads CASSDGRMNTEAFF. CDR3 bases: TGCGCCAGCAGCGACGGGAGGATGAACACTGAAGCTTTCTTT.

V usage is TRBV27 and J usage is TRBJ2-5, with TRBD2 matching 8 bases. Matching the DNA end better, TRBJ2-7 makes the J call doubtful. Per the germline V gene, CDR1 is MNHEY and CDR2 is SMNVEV (reference sequence). The CDR3 has 15 amino acids. The CDR3 nucleotides are TGTGCCAGCAGTTCACAGCGGGGGAATTGGGGCGAGCAGTACTTC. Translated: CASSSQRGNWGEQYF.

This sequence joins TRBV9 and TRBJ2-3; D is perhaps TRBD2 (5 bases). With 0 bases removed from V and 7 bases from J, the gap between germline ends came to 12 bases. This CDR3 contains 14 residues. Germline V gives CDR1 SGDLS, CDR2 YYNGEE. The CDR3 region has the DNA TGTGCCAGCAGCGTAGGGAGCGACGGGAATACGCAGTATTTT. This gives the protein CASSVGSDGNTQYF.

The table lists this clone with a count of one. The V gene is TRBV19, the J gene TRBJ1-4, with 7 positions matching TRBD1. The CDR3 totals 15 residues. V trimming: 5 bases; J trimming: 4 bases; junction bases outside the gene matches: 7. CDR1 and CDR2 from the germline V gene are LNHDA and SQIVND (reference sequence). For the CDR3, the DNA is TGTGCCAGTAGTGACCGAGGGACAGATAATGAAAAACTGTTTTTT. Translation: CASSDRGTDNEKLFF. Based on the CDR3 plus reference TRBV19 and TRBJ1-4, the full variable domain is DGGITQSPKYLFRKEGQNVTLSCEQNLNHDAMYWYRQDPGQGLRLIYYSQIVNDFQKGDIAEGYSVSREKKESFPLTVTSAQKNPTAFYLCASSDRGTDNEKLFFGSGTQLSVL.

This clone was recorded only once. The chain carries TRBV5-1 and TRBJ2-5, with a tentative D call TRBD2 (5 bases). This CDR3 spans 17 amino acids. The germline V and J ends were trimmed by 0 bases and 1 base, with 16 bases remaining between them. From germline, CDR1 is SGHRS and CDR2 YFSETQ. The CDR3 bases are TGCGCCAGCAGCTTGGTCGGCCCAGGAGGCGTCCAAGAGACCCAGTACTTC. It encodes CASSLVGPGGVQETQYF. Based on the CDR3 plus reference TRBV5-1 and TRBJ2-5, the full variable domain is KAGVTQTPRYLIKTRGQQVTLSCSPISGHRSVSWYQQTPGQGLQFLFEYFSETQRNKGNFPGRFSGRQFSNSRSEMNVSTLELGDSALYLCASSLVGPGGVQETQYFGPGTRLLVL.

V usage is TRBV4-2 and J usage is TRBJ2-2; TRBD2 aligns across 10 bases. The CDR3 runs to 16 residues. V lost 4 bases to trimming and J lost 3 bases; unmatched junction nucleotides: 5. In germline, CDR1 is LGHNA, CDR2 YNFKEQ. The CDR3 region has the DNA TGTGCCAGCAGCCCACAGCGGGGGGGCTACACCGGGGAGCTGTTTTTT. Translating it yields CASSPQRGGYTGELFF.

The V and J genes are TRBV28 and TRBJ2-5, with D perhaps TRBD2 (6 bases). Germline CDR1 is MDHEN and CDR2 is SYDVKM. V dropped 3 bases and J dropped 7 bases, with 12 bases sitting between them. The CDR3 contains 13 residues. The CDR3 DNA reads TGTGCCAGCAGTTTTCGCCTCGGGGGGACCCAGTACTTC. Its protein product is CASSFRLGGTQYF.

This clone was picked up one time. The chain links TRBV7-2 to TRBJ1-4; the D gene is possibly TRBD1 (5 bases). The V gene's germline CDR1 is SGHTA and CDR2 FQGNSA. The CDR3 has 14 residues. The germline V and J ends were trimmed by 4 bases and 8 bases, with 14 bases remaining between them. This CDR3 is CASSSTSGREKLFF. In DNA, the CDR3 is TGTGCCAGCAGCTCTACATCAGGGCGAGAAAAACTGTTTTTT. The full variable domain, with the rest looked up from reference TRBV7-2 and TRBJ1-4, is GAGVSQSPSNKVTEKGKDVELRCDPISGHTALYWYRQSLGQGLEFLIYFQGNSAPDKSGLPSDRFSAERTGGSVSTLTIQRTQQEDSAVYLCASSSTSGREKLFFGSGTQLSVL.

This chain joins TRBV28 and TRBJ1-1; TRBD1 is a possible D gene (6 bases). V was trimmed by 5 bases and J by 2 bases, leaving 18 bases between them. The CDR3 has 16 residues. Germline V gene sequence: CDR1 MDHEN, CDR2 SYDVKM. The CDR3 here is CASSPWGGGRNTEAFF. The CDR3 DNA follows: TGTGCCAGCAGTCCTTGGGGCGGGGGCCGAAACACTGAAGCTTTCTTT.

The CDR3 coding sequence is TGTGCCAGCAGCTCTCTCAACGGTCAGCCCCAGCATTTT. Amino acids: CASSSLNGQPQHF. The chain is built from TRBV5-8 and TRBJ1-5; D is unresolved. CDR1 and CDR2 from the germline V gene are SGHTS and YDEGEE. V was shortened by 3 bases and J by 6 bases, with 10 bases between the two germline ends. This CDR3 spans 13 amino acids. The full variable domain, its missing parts supplied by reference TRBV5-8 and TRBJ1-5, is EAGVTQSPTHLIKTRGQQATLRCSPISGHTSVYWYQQALGLGLQFLLWYDEGEERNRGNFPPRFSGRQFPNYSSELNVNALELEDSALYLCASSSLNGQPQHFGDGTRLSIL.

The V gene is TRBV5-1, the J gene TRBJ2-1, with TRBD2 identical over 12 bases. Germline V gene data show CDR1 as SGHRS and CDR2 as YFSETQ. The CDR3 runs to 18 residues. The J segment lost 5 bases and the V segment lost 6 bases, leaving 15 bases of the junction unmatched. The CDR3 DNA reads TGCGCCAGCACCGTTGGGGGGCTAGCGGGGGGGCTCGACAATGAGCAGTTCTTC. Translating gives CASTVGGLAGGLDNEQFF. The full variable domain, its missing parts supplied by reference TRBV5-1 and TRBJ2-1, is KAGVTQTPRYLIKTRGQQVTLSCSPISGHRSVSWYQQTPGQGLQFLFEYFSETQRNKGNFPGRFSGRQFSNSRSEMNVSTLELGDSALYLCASTVGGLAGGLDNEQFFGPGTRLTVL.

The chain links TRBV27 to TRBJ1-4, with 9 nucleotides matching TRBD1. The V segment lost 6 bases and the J segment 7 bases; nucleotides outside the gene matches: 12. This CDR3 has 16 residues. Germline V CDR1 and CDR2: MNHEY, SMNVEV (reference sequence). In DNA, the CDR3 is TGTGCCAGCAGACCGACCCCGGGGACAGGGACTGAAAAACTGTTTTTT. Protein sequence: CASRPTPGTGTEKLFF. The variable domain in full, with the rest retrieved from reference TRBV27 and TRBJ1-4, is EAQVTQNPRYLITVTGKKLTVTCSQNMNHEYMSWYRQDPGLGLRQIYYSMNVEVTDKGDVPEGYKVSRKEKRNFPLILESPSPNQTSLYFCASRPTPGTGTEKLFFGSGTQLSVL.

The rearrangement joins TRBV4-2 to TRBJ1-1, with TRBD1 identical over 7 bases. The germline V gene has CDR1 LGHNA and CDR2 YNFKEQ. The CDR3 length is 15 residues. V was pared by 4 bases and J by 3 bases, with 8 bases of the junction left unmatched. The CDR3 DNA reads TGTGCCAGCAGCCCCTCGACAGGGCGGGACACTGAAGCTTTCTTT. Translated: CASSPSTGRDTEAFF.

The rearrangement joins TRBV4-3 to TRBJ2-1; 9 bases are a match to TRBD1. The CDR3 covers 16 residues. Germline CDR1 is LGHNA and CDR2 is YSLEER. V lost 3 bases to trimming and J lost 2 bases; unmatched junction nucleotides: 5. CDR3 DNA sequence: TGCGCCAGCAGCCACTTACAGGGGGCCCCCTACAATGAGCAGTTCTTC. Translated, it gives CASSHLQGAPYNEQFF.

CDR3 nucleotide sequence: TGTGCCAGCAGTTCTCCCGGGACAGTGGGCTACGAGCAGTACTTC. Translating it yields CASSSPGTVGYEQYF. The chain is built from TRBV27 and TRBJ2-7; 7 bases are a match to TRBD1. Losses at the gene ends were 4 bases for V and 3 bases for J; bases not matched to a gene: 9. The CDR3 is 15 amino acids. CDR1 and CDR2 (germline): MNHEY, SMNVEV (reference sequence).

The rearrangement joins TRBV27 to TRBJ2-3; D is unresolved. Germline CDR1 and CDR2: MNHEY and SMNVEV (reference sequence). There are 14 residues in the CDR3. V dropped 8 bases and J dropped 1 base, with 13 bases sitting between them. CDR3 loop: CASAASPGTDTQYF. DNA for the CDR3: TGTGCCAGCGCGGCCTCACCTGGCACAGATACGCAGTATTTT.